Listed here is a single TCR beta chain. This sample is drawn from a study of T cells in women clearing cervical HPV infection. Study at large: No precancer developed; the control's incident HPV16 infection cleared within 12 months.

Clones were sequenced by immunoSEQ multiplex PCR, and TCRdb holds only the in-frame ones, with some missing. This repertoire comprises tens of thousands of clones; its ten largest clones make up 15% to 20%. The TCR sequence derives from a woman aged 18 to 75 with a cervical HPV16 infection that either progressed to CIN3+ or cleared (not recorded which). The sequenced sample was blood buffy coat.

CDR3 DNA, as far as it was read: TGTGCCAGCAGCTTAGGACAGCAAAACACCGGGGAG. It encodes CASSLGQQNTGE. In full, the CDR3 is CASSLGQQNTGELFF. The genes are TRBV7-9 and TRBJ2-2, with D possibly matching TRBD1 (5 bases). The CDR3 end is not reached by the read, which stops 3 residues before it; the germline J gene fills it in. This CDR3 has 15 residues. V was trimmed by 1 base and J by 2 bases, leaving 8 bases between them. CDR1 and CDR2 (germline): SEHNR, FQNEAQ (reference sequence).